The 20 T cell receptor beta chains reported below all come from one sample, sequenced in a study of cytomegalovirus exposure and HLA in healthy donors. The PCR employed 60 Vbeta primers together with 13 Jbeta primers. The table came from immunoSEQ multiplex PCR; TCRdb's copy has only in-frame clones and leaves some out. The sample has 130,000 or so clones, approximately 80% seen once. Sequences were obtained from PBMCs. The receptors stem from a female donor in good health and CMV-seropositive.

The chain uses TRBV18 and TRBJ2-1; 7 bases map to TRBD1. The CDR3 loop spans 15 amino acids. From germline, CDR1 is KGHSH and CDR2 LQKENI. With 5 bases clipped from V and 1 base from J, the junction kept 5 bases outside the gene matches. In DNA, the CDR3 is TGTGCCAGCTCAACCGACAGGGCTTCCTACAATGAGCAGTTCTTC. This gives the protein CASSTDRASYNEQFF.

V is TRBV27 and J is TRBJ2-3; tentatively, D is TRBD1 (6 bases). The germline CDR1 and CDR2 sequences are MNHEY and SMNVEV (reference sequence). The CDR3 contains 14 residues. The germline V and J ends were trimmed by 6 bases and 3 bases, with 13 bases remaining between them. As DNA, the CDR3 is TGTGCCAGCAGCCCGTGGGGGCGAACAGATACGCAGTATTTT. Protein: CASSPWGRTDTQYF.

In this sample, this clone turned up a few times. The CDR3 DNA sequence: TGTGCCAGCAGGAGGGTTTACGAGCAGTACTTC. Protein sequence: CASRRVYEQYF. The chain carries TRBV6-1 and TRBJ2-7; D might be TRBD2 (5 bases). CDR3 size: 11 residues. The V end lost 6 bases, the J end lost 4 bases, and 7 bases lay between the germline ends. Germline CDR1 MNHNS, CDR2 SASEGT.

The chain employs TRBV28 and TRBJ2-5; TRBD2 matches at 7 bases. V shed 3 bases and J 1 base; nucleotides not matched to a gene: 5. Germline-derived CDR1 and CDR2 are MDHEN and SYDVKM. The CDR3 has 15 amino acids. The CDR3 DNA sequence: TGTGCCAGCAGTTTTTGGGGGGGGGTCCAAGAGACCCAGTACTTC. It specifies CASSFWGGVQETQYF.

The rearrangement joins TRBV7-9 to TRBJ1-6; D is ambiguous. The CDR3 is 12 amino acids. Germline V CDR1 and CDR2: SEHNR, FQNEAQ (reference sequence). Deletions cut 6 bases from V and 13 bases from J, with 13 bases between. The CDR3 bases are TGTGCCAGCAGTTCACAGAAAACCCCCCTCCACTTT. Its protein is CASSSQKTPLHF.

V is TRBV6-1 and J is TRBJ2-3; the match to TRBD1 covers 9 bases. Germline loops: CDR1 MNHNS, CDR2 SASEGT. The CDR3 is 15 amino acids. The junction had 7 bases not matched to a gene; V was cut back by 3 bases and J by 6 bases. Written as DNA, the CDR3 is TGTGCCAGCAGTGATCGGGACAGGGTAGGCGATACGCAGTATTTT. It yields the protein CASSDRDRVGDTQYF.

The J gene is TRBJ2-2, the V gene TRBV10-1; D gene ambiguous. CDR3 length equals 14 residues. Germline V gene sequence: CDR1 WNHNN, CDR2 SYGVQD (reference sequence). With 5 bases removed from V and 4 bases from J, the gap between germline ends came to 11 bases. As DNA, the CDR3 is TGCGCCAGCAGTAAAAACAGTGCCACCGGGGAGCTGTTTTTT. Residues: CASSKNSATGELFF.

V and J are TRBV15 and TRBJ2-3; D remains unclear. Germline V gene sequence: CDR1 LNHNV, CDR2 YYDKDF (reference sequence). V lost 0 bases, J lost 7 bases, and 8 bases lay in between. CDR3 size: 13 residues. The CDR3 reads CATSRDRGNTQYF. The CDR3 nucleotides read TGTGCCACCAGCAGAGATCGCGGTAATACGCAGTATTTT.

V usage is TRBV28 and J usage is TRBJ2-7, with a weak D call TRBD2 (7 bases). Deletions cut 4 bases from V and 6 bases from J, with 16 bases between. Germline V gene sequence: CDR1 MDHEN, CDR2 SYDVKM. This CDR3 has 14 amino acids. The CDR3 reads CASSSAAGAGEQYF. The CDR3 DNA follows: TGTGCCAGCAGTTCCGCGGCGGGGGCGGGCGAGCAGTACTTC. The full variable domain, with the rest looked up from reference TRBV28 and TRBJ2-7, is DVKVTQSSRYLVKRTGEKVFLECVQDMDHENMFWYRQDPGLGLRLIYFSYDVKMKEKGDIPEGYSVSREKKERFSLILESASTNQTSMYLCASSSAAGAGEQYFGPGTRLTVT.

This sequence joins TRBV6-5 and TRBJ1-1; 7 bases map to TRBD1. This CDR3 has 14 residues. The V and J ends lost 5 bases and 3 bases, in that order; junction bases with no gene match: 6. Germline values: CDR1 MNHEY, CDR2 SVGAGI. CDR3 bases: TGTGCCAGCAGTGCTGGACAGGTTGACACTGAAGCTTTCTTT. It specifies CASSAGQVDTEAFF.

The chain uses TRBV18 and TRBJ1-1, with D possibly TRBD1 on 6 matching bases. V was shortened by 2 bases and J by 1 base, with 11 bases between the two germline ends. The V gene's germline CDR1 is KGHSH and CDR2 LQKENI. The CDR3 length is 15 residues. CDR3 in amino acids: CASSPATGSNTEAFF. DNA for the CDR3: TGTGCCAGCTCACCAGCCACAGGGTCGAACACTGAAGCTTTCTTT.

The chain carries TRBV19 and TRBJ1-1, with D perhaps matching TRBD1 (5 bases). Germline V gives CDR1 LNHDA, CDR2 SQIVND (reference sequence). This CDR3 region has 15 residues. V was pared by 11 bases and J by 5 bases, with 24 bases between. This chain's CDR3 is CARAALGGVRTEAFF. Written as DNA, the CDR3 is TGTGCCCGCGCCGCGTTGGGAGGGGTACGTACTGAAGCTTTCTTT. The variable domain in full, with the rest retrieved from reference TRBV19 and TRBJ1-1, is DGGITQSPKYLFRKEGQNVTLSCEQNLNHDAMYWYRQDPGQGLRLIYYSQIVNDFQKGDIAEGYSVSREKKESFPLTVTSAQKNPTAFYLCARAALGGVRTEAFFGQGTRLTVV.

The gene calls are TRBV18 and TRBJ2-7, with TRBD2 as a possible D gene (5 bases). The CDR3 totals 14 residues. V was clipped by 5 bases and J by 3 bases, with 14 bases between them. CDR1 and CDR2 from the germline V gene are KGHSH and LQKENI. The CDR3, as DNA: TGTGCCAGCTCAAGAGGACTGGATGACTACGAGCAGTACTTC. Translating gives CASSRGLDDYEQYF.

This clone was detected a few times. This chain joins TRBV9 and TRBJ1-4, with D perhaps matching TRBD1 (5 bases). Germline lookup yields CDR1 SGDLS and CDR2 YYNGEE. The V end lost 2 bases, the J end lost 0 bases, and 8 bases lay between the germline ends. CDR3 length equals 15 residues. The CDR3 reads CASSVQGATNEKLFF. Here the CDR3 DNA reads TGTGCCAGCAGCGTGCAGGGCGCAACTAATGAAAAACTGTTTTTT.

The J gene is TRBJ1-5, the V gene TRBV10-3; the match to TRBD1 covers 7 bases. This CDR3 has 15 amino acids. The J segment lost 0 bases and the V segment lost 4 bases, leaving 3 bases of the junction unmatched. The germline CDR1 and CDR2 sequences are ENHRY and SYGVKD. The chain's CDR3 is CAISVTGSSNQPQHF. The CDR3 nucleotides read TGTGCCATCAGTGTGACAGGGAGTAGCAATCAGCCCCAGCATTTT.

CDR3: CASSHTGVTF. The CDR3 region has the DNA TGTGCCAGCAGTCATACAGGGGTCACCTTC. The chain recombines TRBV7-9 with TRBJ1-2; 7 bases match TRBD1. The CDR3 sequence is 10 residues long. Per germline, CDR1 SEHNR and CDR2 FQNEAQ (reference sequence). The J segment lost 13 bases and the V segment lost 6 bases, leaving 5 bases of the junction unmatched.

The rearrangement uses TRBV2 and TRBJ1-1; D gene uncertain. From germline, CDR1 is SNHLY and CDR2 FYNNEI. The CDR3 is made up of 12 amino acids. Trimming left V 6 bases short and J 3 bases short, with 8 bases between. The CDR3 region is CASRRDYTEAFF. CDR3 sequence (DNA): TGTGCCAGCAGACGGGATTACACTGAAGCTTTCTTT. The full variable domain, completed using reference TRBV2 and TRBJ1-1, is EPEVTQTPSHQVTQMGQEVILRCVPISNHLYFYWYRQILGQKVEFLVSFYNNEISEKSEIFDDQFSVERPDGSNFTLKIRSTKLEDSAMYFCASRRDYTEAFFGQGTRLTVV.

The chain recombines TRBV5-4 with TRBJ2-3, with 8 nucleotides matching TRBD2. The CDR3 covers 17 residues. Germline CDR1 and CDR2: SGHNT and YYREEE (reference sequence). V lost 2 bases, J lost 0 bases, and 8 bases stayed unmatched. The CDR3: CASSFSSSGYSTDTQYF. CDR3 DNA sequence: TGTGCCAGCAGCTTTTCGTCTAGCGGGTATAGCACAGATACGCAGTATTTT. Variable domain in full (rest from reference TRBV5-4 and TRBJ2-3): ETGVTQSPTHLIKTRGQQVTLRCSSQSGHNTVSWYQQALGQGPQFIFQYYREEENGRGNFPPRFSGLQFPNYSSELNVNALELDDSALYLCASSFSSSGYSTDTQYFGPGTRLTVL.

The chain joins TRBV7-8 to TRBJ2-7; 9 positions match TRBD2. The J segment lost 2 bases and the V segment lost 5 bases, leaving 7 bases of the junction unmatched. This CDR3 spans 15 amino acids. Germline values: CDR1 SGHVS, CDR2 FQNEAQ. The CDR3 DNA reads TGTGCCAGCAGCACCCGGACTAGCGAGACCTACGAGCAGTACTTC. Its protein product is CASSTRTSETYEQYF.

This chain links TRBV6-1 with TRBJ1-2, with TRBD1 identical over 9 bases. Unmatched junction bases numbered 8, after V lost 7 bases and J lost 8 bases. In germline, CDR1 is MNHNS, CDR2 SASEGT. This CDR3 comprises 13 residues. CDR3 protein: CASKLQGAPGYTF. Here the CDR3 DNA reads TGTGCCAGCAAACTACAGGGGGCGCCGGGCTACACCTTC.